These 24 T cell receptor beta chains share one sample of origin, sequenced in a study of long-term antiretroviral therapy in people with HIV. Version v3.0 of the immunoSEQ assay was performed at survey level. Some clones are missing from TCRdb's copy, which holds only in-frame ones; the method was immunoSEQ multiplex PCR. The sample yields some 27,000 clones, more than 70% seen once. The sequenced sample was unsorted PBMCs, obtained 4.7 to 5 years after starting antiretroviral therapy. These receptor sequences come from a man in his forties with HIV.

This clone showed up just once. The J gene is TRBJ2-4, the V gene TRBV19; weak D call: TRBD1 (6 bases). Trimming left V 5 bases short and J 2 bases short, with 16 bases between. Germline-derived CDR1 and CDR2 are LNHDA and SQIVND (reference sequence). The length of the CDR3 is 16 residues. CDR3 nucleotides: TGTGCCAGTAGTCCCTACCCCGGACAGTCCAAAAACATTCAGTACTTC. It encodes CASSPYPGQSKNIQYF.

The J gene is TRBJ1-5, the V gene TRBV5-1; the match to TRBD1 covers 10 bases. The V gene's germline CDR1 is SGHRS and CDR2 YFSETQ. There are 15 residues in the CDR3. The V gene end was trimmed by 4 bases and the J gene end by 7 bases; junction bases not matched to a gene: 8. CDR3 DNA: TGCGCCAGCAGCGCGGGGACAGGGGCTCGACAGCCCCAGCATTTT. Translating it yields CASSAGTGARQPQHF.

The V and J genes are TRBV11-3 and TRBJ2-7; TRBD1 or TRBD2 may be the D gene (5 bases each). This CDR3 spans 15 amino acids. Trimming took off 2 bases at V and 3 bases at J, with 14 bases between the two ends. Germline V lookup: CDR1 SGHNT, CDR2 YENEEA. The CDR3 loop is CASSLYGTPDYEQYF. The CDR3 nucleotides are TGTGCCAGCAGCTTATATGGGACGCCTGACTACGAGCAGTACTTC.

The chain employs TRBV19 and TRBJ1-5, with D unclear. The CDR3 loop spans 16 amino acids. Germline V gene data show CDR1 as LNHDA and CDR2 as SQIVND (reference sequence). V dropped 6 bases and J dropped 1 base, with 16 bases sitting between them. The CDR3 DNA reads TGTGCCAGTAGCCCACTCATAGGAGCCAGCAATCAGCCCCAGCATTTT. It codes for CASSPLIGASNQPQHF.

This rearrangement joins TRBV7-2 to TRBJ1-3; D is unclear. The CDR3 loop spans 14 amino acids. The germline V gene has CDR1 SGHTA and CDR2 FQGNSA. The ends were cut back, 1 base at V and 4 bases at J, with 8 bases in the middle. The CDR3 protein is CASSLGAPGNTIYF. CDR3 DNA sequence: TGTGCCAGCAGCTTAGGTGCGCCAGGAAACACCATATATTTT.

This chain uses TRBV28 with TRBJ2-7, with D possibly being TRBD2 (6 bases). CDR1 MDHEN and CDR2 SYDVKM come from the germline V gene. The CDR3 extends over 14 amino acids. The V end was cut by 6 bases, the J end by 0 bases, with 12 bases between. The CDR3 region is CASREAGGSYEQYF. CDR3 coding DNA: TGTGCCAGCAGGGAAGCGGGCGGCTCCTACGAGCAGTACTTC.

In DNA form, the CDR3 reads TGTGCCAGCAGGGCGATTGGACACAGCCGGAATGAAAAACTGTTTTTT. Translated: CASRAIGHSRNEKLFF. The rearrangement joins TRBV28 to TRBJ1-4; possible D gene TRBD1, 5 bases. This CDR3 contains 16 residues. Germline CDR1 and CDR2: MDHEN and SYDVKM. V dropped 6 bases and J dropped 5 bases, with 19 bases sitting between them.

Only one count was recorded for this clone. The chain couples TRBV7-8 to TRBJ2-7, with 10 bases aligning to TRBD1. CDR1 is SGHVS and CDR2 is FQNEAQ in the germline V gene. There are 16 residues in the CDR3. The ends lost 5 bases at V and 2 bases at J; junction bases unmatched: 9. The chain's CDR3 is CASSPGRGQGPYEQYF. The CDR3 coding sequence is TGTGCCAGCAGCCCAGGACGGGGACAGGGGCCCTACGAGCAGTACTTC.

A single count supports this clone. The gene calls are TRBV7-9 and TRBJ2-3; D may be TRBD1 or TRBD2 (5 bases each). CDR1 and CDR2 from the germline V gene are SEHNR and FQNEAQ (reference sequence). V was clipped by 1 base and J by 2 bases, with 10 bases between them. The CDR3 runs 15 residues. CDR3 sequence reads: CASSLVGTYTDTQYF. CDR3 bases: TGTGCCAGCAGCTTAGTGGGGACCTACACAGATACGCAGTATTTT. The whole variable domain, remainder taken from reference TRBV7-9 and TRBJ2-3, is DTGVSQNPRHKITKRGQNVTFRCDPISEHNRLYWYRQTLGQGPEFLTYFQNEAQLEKSRLLSDRFSAERPKGSFSTLEIQRTEQGDSAMYLCASSLVGTYTDTQYFGPGTRLTVL.

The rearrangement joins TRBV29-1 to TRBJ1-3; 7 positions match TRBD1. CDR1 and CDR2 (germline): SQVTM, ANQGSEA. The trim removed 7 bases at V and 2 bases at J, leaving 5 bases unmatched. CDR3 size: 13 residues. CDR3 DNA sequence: TGCAGCGCCTACGGGACAGCTGGAAACACCATATATTTT. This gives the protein CSAYGTAGNTIYF.

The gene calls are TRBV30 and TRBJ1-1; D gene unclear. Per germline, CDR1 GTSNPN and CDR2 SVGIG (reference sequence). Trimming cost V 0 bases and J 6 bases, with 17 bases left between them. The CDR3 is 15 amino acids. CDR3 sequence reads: CAWSVWTVVGAEAFF. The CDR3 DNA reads TGTGCCTGGAGTGTATGGACCGTTGTTGGCGCTGAAGCTTTCTTT.

DNA of the CDR3: TGTGCCAGTAGTAGATTTGGCCCATCGAATGAGCAGTTCTTC. It specifies CASSRFGPSNEQFF. The chain combines TRBV19 with TRBJ2-1; no clear D gene. Germline CDR1 is LNHDA and CDR2 is SQIVND (reference sequence). Trimming took off 4 bases at V and 7 bases at J, with 14 bases between the two ends. The CDR3 spans 14 residues.

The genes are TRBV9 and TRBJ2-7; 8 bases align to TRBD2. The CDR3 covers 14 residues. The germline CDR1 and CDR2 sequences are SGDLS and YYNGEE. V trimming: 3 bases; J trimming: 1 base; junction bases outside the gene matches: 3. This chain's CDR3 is CASSAGLGSYEQYF. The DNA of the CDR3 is TGTGCCAGCAGCGCGGGACTAGGGTCCTACGAGCAGTACTTC.

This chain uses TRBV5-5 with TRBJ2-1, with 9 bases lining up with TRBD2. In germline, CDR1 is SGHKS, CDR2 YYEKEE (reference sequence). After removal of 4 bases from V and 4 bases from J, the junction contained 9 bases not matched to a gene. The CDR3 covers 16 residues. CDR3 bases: TGTGCCAGCAGCCGGGGGGGACTAGCTACTTACAATGAGCAGTTCTTC. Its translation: CASSRGGLATYNEQFF. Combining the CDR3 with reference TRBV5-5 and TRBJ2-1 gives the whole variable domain DAGVTQSPTHLIKTRGQQVTLRCSPISGHKSVSWYQQVLGQGPQFIFQYYEKEERGRGNFPDRFSARQFPNYSSELNVNALLLGDSALYLCASSRGGLATYNEQFFGPGTRLTVL.

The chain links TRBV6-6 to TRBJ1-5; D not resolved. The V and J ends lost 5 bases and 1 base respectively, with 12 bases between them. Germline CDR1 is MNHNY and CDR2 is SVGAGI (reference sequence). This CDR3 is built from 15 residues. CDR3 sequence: CASSPNPGSNQPQHF. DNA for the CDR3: TGTGCCAGCAGTCCGAACCCGGGGAGCAATCAGCCCCAGCATTTT.

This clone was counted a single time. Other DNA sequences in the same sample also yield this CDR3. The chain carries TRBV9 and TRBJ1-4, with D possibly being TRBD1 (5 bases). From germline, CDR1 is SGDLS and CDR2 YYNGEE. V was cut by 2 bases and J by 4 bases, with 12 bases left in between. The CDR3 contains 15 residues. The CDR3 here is CASSVGGGFNEKLFF. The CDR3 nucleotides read TGTGCCAGCAGCGTGGGCGGGGGGTTTAATGAAAAACTGTTTTTT.

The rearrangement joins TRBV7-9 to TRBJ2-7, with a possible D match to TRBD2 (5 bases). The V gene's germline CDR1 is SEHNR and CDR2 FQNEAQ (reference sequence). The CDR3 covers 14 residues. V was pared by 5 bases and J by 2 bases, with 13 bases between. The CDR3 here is CASSPPSLAYEQYF. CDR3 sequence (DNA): TGTGCCAGCAGCCCGCCTAGCTTGGCCTACGAGCAGTACTTC.

CDR3 residues: CASSLDGGTANEKLFF. The CDR3 DNA reads TGTGCCAGCAGCTTAGATGGGGGCACGGCTAATGAAAAACTGTTTTTT. The rearrangement uses TRBV11-2 and TRBJ1-4, with D maybe TRBD1 (6 bases). From germline, CDR1 is SGHAT and CDR2 FQNNGV. The CDR3 runs to 16 residues. The ends were cut back, 0 bases at V and 3 bases at J, with 11 bases in the middle. Variable domain in full (rest from reference TRBV11-2 and TRBJ1-4): EAGVAQSPRYKIIEKRQSVAFWCNPISGHATLYWYQQILGQGPKLLIQFQNNGVVDDSQLPKDRFSAERLKGVDSTLKIQPAKLEDSAVYLCASSLDGGTANEKLFFGSGTQLSVL.

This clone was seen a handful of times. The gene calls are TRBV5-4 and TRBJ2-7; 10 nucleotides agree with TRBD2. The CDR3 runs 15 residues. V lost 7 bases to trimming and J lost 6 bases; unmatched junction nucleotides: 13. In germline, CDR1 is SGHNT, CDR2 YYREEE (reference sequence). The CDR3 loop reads CASREELAGVGEQYF. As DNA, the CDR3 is TGTGCCAGCCGCGAAGAGCTAGCGGGAGTTGGCGAGCAGTACTTC.

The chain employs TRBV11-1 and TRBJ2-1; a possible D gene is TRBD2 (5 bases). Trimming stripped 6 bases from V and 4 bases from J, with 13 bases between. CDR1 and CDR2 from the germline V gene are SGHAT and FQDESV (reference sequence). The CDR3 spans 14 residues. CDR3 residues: CASRLTGIYNEQFF. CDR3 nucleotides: TGTGCCAGCAGGCTAACGGGGATATACAATGAGCAGTTCTTC.

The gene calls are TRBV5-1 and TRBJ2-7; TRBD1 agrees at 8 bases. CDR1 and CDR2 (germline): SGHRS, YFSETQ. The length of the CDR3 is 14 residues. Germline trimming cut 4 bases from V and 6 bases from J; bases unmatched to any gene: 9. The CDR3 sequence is CASSIRTGRSEQYF. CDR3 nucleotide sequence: TGCGCCAGCAGCATTCGGACAGGGCGATCCGAGCAGTACTTC.

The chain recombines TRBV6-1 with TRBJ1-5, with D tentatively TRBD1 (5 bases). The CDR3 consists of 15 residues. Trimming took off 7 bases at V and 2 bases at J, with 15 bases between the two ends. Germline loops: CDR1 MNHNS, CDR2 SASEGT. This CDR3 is CASTPSEGRNQPQHF. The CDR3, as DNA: TGTGCCAGCACTCCAAGTGAGGGGCGCAATCAGCCCCAGCATTTT.

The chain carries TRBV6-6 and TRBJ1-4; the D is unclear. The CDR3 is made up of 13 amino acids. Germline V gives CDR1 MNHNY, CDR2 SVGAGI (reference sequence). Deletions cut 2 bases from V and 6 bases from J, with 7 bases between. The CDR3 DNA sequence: TGTGCCAGCAGTTACAGGGCAGATGAAAAACTGTTTTTT. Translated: CASSYRADEKLFF.

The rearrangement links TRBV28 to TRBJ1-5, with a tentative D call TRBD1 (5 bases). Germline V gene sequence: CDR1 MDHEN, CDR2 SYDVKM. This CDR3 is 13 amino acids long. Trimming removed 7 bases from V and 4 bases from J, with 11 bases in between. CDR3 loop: CASIRDANQPQHF. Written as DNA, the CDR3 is TGTGCCAGCATCCGGGACGCTAATCAGCCCCAGCATTTT.